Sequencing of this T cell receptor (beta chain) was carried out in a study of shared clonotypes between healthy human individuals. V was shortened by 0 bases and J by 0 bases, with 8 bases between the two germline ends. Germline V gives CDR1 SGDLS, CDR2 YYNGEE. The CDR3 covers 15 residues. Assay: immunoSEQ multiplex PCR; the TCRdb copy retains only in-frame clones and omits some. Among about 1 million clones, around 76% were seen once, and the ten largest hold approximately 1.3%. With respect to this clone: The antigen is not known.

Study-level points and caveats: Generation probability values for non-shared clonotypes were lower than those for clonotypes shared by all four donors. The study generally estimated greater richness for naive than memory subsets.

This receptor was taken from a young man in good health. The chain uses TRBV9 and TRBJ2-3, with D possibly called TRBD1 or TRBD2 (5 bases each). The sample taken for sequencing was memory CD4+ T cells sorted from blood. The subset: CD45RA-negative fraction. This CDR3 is CASSVEGTSTDTQYF. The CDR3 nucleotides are TGTGCCAGCAGCGTAGAGGGGACGAGCACAGATACGCAGTATTTT. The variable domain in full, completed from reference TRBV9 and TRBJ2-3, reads DSGVTQTPKHLITATGQRVTLRCSPRSGDLSVYWYQQSLDQGLQFLIQYYNGEERAKGNILERFSAQQFPDLHSELNLSSLELGDSALYFCASSVEGTSTDTQYFGPGTRLTVL.